These T cell receptor beta chains were read from a single sample in a study of blood T cell repertoires in COVID-19. Method: immunoSEQ multiplex PCR; TCRdb's copy keeps in-frame clones and lacks some. The data contain some 79,000 clones, around 89% of them singletons. The specimen was peripheral blood. Receptors were obtained from a man between 65 and 79 years old with active or convalescent COVID-19. Each CDR3 is given with its conserved first and last residue. D genes are given only for firm matches. The size of a clone is reported for some rows only, either as once, few or many, or as a class for expanded clones.

d_call	cdr3_length	v_call	clone_size	j_call	cdr3_nt	cdr3_aa
.	13	TRBV10-3	few	TRBJ2-7	TGTGCCATCAGTGAGGTTCAGGGTGCCGAGCAGTACTTC	CAISEVQGAEQYF
TRBD1	15	TRBV5-6	.	TRBJ1-5	TGTGCCAGCAGCTTACAGGGGAGACCCAATCAGCCCCAGCATTTT	CASSLQGRPNQPQHF
.	16	TRBV7-7	few	TRBJ2-1	TGTGCTAGCAGCTTAGGGGATGGAGGGGTAAACAATGAGCAGTTCTTC	CASSLGDGGVNNEQFF
TRBD2	15	TRBV19	once	TRBJ2-2	TGTGCCAGTAGTCGGCTAGCGGGACGGGCCGGGGAGCTGTTTTTT	CASSRLAGRAGELFF
.	13	TRBV5-6	.	TRBJ1-2	TGTGCCAGCAGCTCCGGACAGAACTATGGCTACACCTTC	CASSSGQNYGYTF
.	13	TRBV6-5	.	TRBJ1-1	TGTGCCAGCAGCGTGAAAATCACAGGTCCGGCTTTCTTT	CASSVKITGPAFF
.	15	TRBV24-1	.	TRBJ2-5	TGTGCCACCAGTGATTTGCGTCTGGGGCAGGGGACCCAGTACTTC	CATSDLRLGQGTQYF
TRBD2	15	TRBV11-3	.	TRBJ2-7	TGTGCCAGCAGCCTAGAGGGGAGCGGGGCATACGAGCAGTACTTC	CASSLEGSGAYEQYF
.	15	TRBV7-5	once	TRBJ2-2	TGTGCCAGAAGCCCTAAAGCGGGTAGGACCGGGGAGCTGTTTTTT	CARSPKAGRTGELFF
TRBD2	16	TRBV7-2	.	TRBJ2-3	TGTGCCAGCAGCTTAGATCTAGCGGCTAGCACAGATACGCAGTATTTT	CASSLDLAASTDTQYF
TRBD1	15	TRBV5-4	.	TRBJ2-1	TGTGCCAGCAGCCCCGGGACAGGCTTGTCTAATGAGCAGTTCTTC	CASSPGTGLSNEQFF
.	13	TRBV9	.	TRBJ2-1	TGTGCCAGCAGCGTAGAACTAGGGGGTGAGCAGTTCTTC	CASSVELGGEQFF
.	12	TRBV12-3/TRBV12-4	.	TRBJ2-7	TGTGCCAGCAGAACAGGCGCCTACGAGCAGTACTTC	CASRTGAYEQYF
TRBD2	17	TRBV29-1	.	TRBJ2-3	TGCAGCGTTGACCCGGGACTAGCGGGCCCGAGCACAGATACGCAGTATTTT	CSVDPGLAGPSTDTQYF
TRBD1	14	TRBV6-5	.	TRBJ1-2	TGTGCCAGCACCCCTGGACAGGCCGTGGCTGGCTACACCTTC	CASTPGQAVAGYTF
.	14	TRBV2	.	TRBJ1-5	TGTGCCAAGGGAGGGCAGTATAGCAATCAGCCCCAGCATTTT	CAKGGQYSNQPQHF
.	14	TRBV29-1	.	TRBJ1-1	TGCAGCGTTGACCCCAAGGGGTCGCACACTGAAGCTTTCTTT	CSVDPKGSHTEAFF
TRBD1	13	TRBV30	.	TRBJ1-5	TGTGCCTGGAGTCAGGGGGTTCATCAGCCCCAGCATTTT	CAWSQGVHQPQHF
.	15	TRBV9	.	TRBJ1-1	TGTGCCAGCAGCACCCGAGGGAGTCTGAACACTGAAGCTTTCTTT	CASSTRGSLNTEAFF
TRBD2	16	TRBV18	.	TRBJ2-1	TGTGCCAGCTCACCTGGGACTAGCGGGAGGGCCGATGAGCAGTTCTTC	CASSPGTSGRADEQFF
.	14	TRBV30	.	TRBJ1-1	TGTGCCTGGACCTTTGGGCGTTTGAACACTGAAGCTTTCTTT	CAWTFGRLNTEAFF
TRBD1	15	TRBV4-1	.	TRBJ1-6	TGCGCCAGCAGTCGTAAAACAGGGGAGAATTCACCCCTCCACTTT	CASSRKTGENSPLHF
TRBD2	17	TRBV7-9	.	TRBJ2-7	TGTGCCAGCAGCCCTATGGGGCGGGAGGTCTTATCGGGCGAGCAGTACTTC	CASSPMGREVLSGEQYF
.	14	TRBV5-1	.	TRBJ1-4	TGCGCCAGCAAGGGAGACGGTTCTAATGAAAAACTGTTTTTT	CASKGDGSNEKLFF
.	12	TRBV6-5	.	TRBJ2-1	TGTGCCAGCCGTAGAGAGGGCGGTGAGCAGTTCTTC	CASRREGGEQFF
TRBD2	16	TRBV18	.	TRBJ2-3	TGTGCCAGCTCACCCCGGACTAGCGCGATCACAGATACGCAGTATTTT	CASSPRTSAITDTQYF
TRBD2	17	TRBV9	.	TRBJ2-1	TGTGCCAGCAGCGTAGGGGGGACTAGCGGGAGTATGAATGAGCAGTTCTTC	CASSVGGTSGSMNEQFF
.	14	TRBV20-1	.	TRBJ1-3	TGCAGTGCTAGTATGGGCCTCTCTGGAAACACCATATATTTT	CSASMGLSGNTIYF
.	15	TRBV11-2	few	TRBJ1-2	TGTGCCAGCAGCCCCGCGGCCAGAGAGCACTATGGCTACACCTTC	CASSPAAREHYGYTF
.	15	TRBV11-2	.	TRBJ1-4	TGTGCCAGCAGCTTAGTCGGGGGGCGCGGGGAAAAACTGTTTTTT	CASSLVGGRGEKLFF
.	14	TRBV30	.	TRBJ2-2	TGTGCCTGGAGTGTTTTCTCCAACACCGGGGAGCTGTTTTTT	CAWSVFSNTGELFF
.	16	TRBV28	.	TRBJ2-7	TGTGCCAGCAGCCTCTCCGGGACAAAACGCTCCTACGAGCAGTACTTC	CASSLSGTKRSYEQYF
.	15	TRBV6-6	.	TRBJ2-2	TGTGCCAGCAGCCGACTACAGGGTTCGTCCGGGGAGCTGTTTTTT	CASSRLQGSSGELFF
.	16	TRBV19	.	TRBJ2-3	TGTGCCAGTAGTATGCAGGCGGGGATTAGCACAGATACGCAGTATTTT	CASSMQAGISTDTQYF
.	15	TRBV2	.	TRBJ2-7	TGTGCCAGCACCAACCGACAGGTGACCATTGGGGAGCAGTACTTC	CASTNRQVTIGEQYF
.	13	TRBV7-3	once	TRBJ2-3	TGTGCCAGCAGCTTAGAGAGCACAGATACGCAGTATTTT	CASSLESTDTQYF
.	14	TRBV28	.	TRBJ2-7	TGTGCCAGCAGTCTGATACAGCGGTCTAACGAGCAGTACTTC	CASSLIQRSNEQYF
.	15	TRBV7-9	.	TRBJ2-5	TGTGCCAGCACCTTGGGCGGGACGGTCGAAGAGACCCAGTACTTC	CASTLGGTVEETQYF
TRBD2	16	TRBV30	.	TRBJ2-3	TGTGCCTGGGCCCGGGGCCTAGCGGGAGAGGGAGATACGCAGTATTTT	CAWARGLAGEGDTQYF
.	12	TRBV30	.	TRBJ1-3	TGTGCCTGGTCAGGCGCTGGAAACACCATATATTTT	CAWSGAGNTIYF
TRBD1	17	TRBV4-1	.	TRBJ2-3	TGCGCCAGCAGCCAAGATTCGGGACAGGGGACCACAGATACGCAGTATTTT	CASSQDSGQGTTDTQYF
.	14	TRBV29-1	.	TRBJ1-5	TGCAGCGTTGCGATCGGGTATAGCAATCAGCCCCAGCATTTT	CSVAIGYSNQPQHF
TRBD1	13	TRBV27	.	TRBJ2-7	TGTGCCAGCAGTATGCAGGGGGCCAACGAGCAGTACTTC	CASSMQGANEQYF
TRBD1	15	TRBV3-1/TRBV3-2	.	TRBJ1-3	TGTGCCAGCAGCACCCGACAGGGAGAGGGAAACACCATATATTTT	CASSTRQGEGNTIYF
TRBD1	13	TRBV28	.	TRBJ1-2	TGTGCCAGCAAAAATCCAGACAGGGAAGCCTACACCTTC	CASKNPDREAYTF
TRBD1	13	TRBV14	.	TRBJ1-2	TGTGCCAGCAGCCTACAGGGGGAGGATGGCTACACCTTC	CASSLQGEDGYTF
.	14	TRBV28	.	TRBJ1-2	TGTGCCAGCAGTTCCGTCAGGGAATACTATGGCTACACCTTC	CASSSVREYYGYTF
.	15	TRBV27	.	TRBJ2-7	TGTGCCAGCAGGTCCTCACCAGGGTTCGGCTACGAGCAGTACTTC	CASRSSPGFGYEQYF
TRBD1	14	TRBV18	.	TRBJ1-1	TGTGCCAGCTCGCCACAGGGGGATTACACTGAAGCTTTCTTT	CASSPQGDYTEAFF
TRBD2	16	TRBV18	few	TRBJ2-7	TGTGCCAGCTCTCCTACCTCTAGCGGGAGCCGAGGCGAGCAGTACTTC	CASSPTSSGSRGEQYF
.	14	TRBV7-9	.	TRBJ2-1	TGTGCCAGCAGCCTAGACTCATCCTACAATGAGCAGTTCTTC	CASSLDSSYNEQFF
.	14	TRBV5-6	.	TRBJ2-5	TGTGCCAGCAGCTTGGGGGCAGGACAAGAGACCCAGTACTTC	CASSLGAGQETQYF
TRBD1	16	TRBV5-1	.	TRBJ2-5	TGCGCCAGCAGCGGCCGAGACAGGGATAGGGAGGAGACCCAGTACTTC	CASSGRDRDREETQYF
.	18	TRBV10-1	.	TRBJ1-4	TGCGCCAGCAGTGAGATTCACGGATTCCGGCGGGGTGTCGAAAAACTGTTTTTT	CASSEIHGFRRGVEKLFF
TRBD2	21	TRBV7-6	.	TRBJ2-1	TGTGCCAGCAGCGGCGGCAGGACTAGCGGGAGGGCCGATTTGTCCTACAATGAGCAGTTCTTC	CASSGGRTSGRADLSYNEQFF